These 12 T cell receptor beta chains came from one sample sequenced in a study of beta chain features in type 1 diabetes (dated by TCRdb to 2016 to 2019). The library was prepared using the immunoSEQ multiplex PCR assay. The entire isolated RNA was reverse transcribed using the High Capacity cDNA Reverse Transcription Kit, and thus expressed TCRB transcripts were sequenced. This is the immuneACCESS table as TCRdb keeps it, with only in-frame sequences that have V and J called. A part of the clones is gone; compared with another copy, unresolved V genes explain less than half, and the rest is unexplained. Within this sample are under 500,000 clones, with 30% of them counted one time only. The ten biggest clones cover around 0.065% of the sample. The sample taken for sequencing was naive CD4+ T cells from blood. This sample's cell subset or site label indicates: true naive CD4+ T cells. Receptors were obtained from a young man in good health.

This chain links TRBV9 with TRBJ2-5; D uncertain. The CDR3 has 14 amino acids. V gave up 5 bases and J gave up 3 bases, with 14 bases separating them. Looked up from germline, CDR1 is SGDLS and CDR2 is YYNGEE. CDR3 residues: CASSVNPQEETQYF. The CDR3 DNA reads as TGTGCCAGCAGTGTGAACCCGCAGGAAGAGACCCAGTACTTC. Combining the CDR3 with reference TRBV9 and TRBJ2-5 gives the whole variable domain DSGVTQTPKHLITATGQRVTLRCSPRSGDLSVYWYQQSLDQGLQFLIQYYNGEERAKGNILERFSAQQFPDLHSELNLSSLELGDSALYFCASSVNPQEETQYFGPGTRLLVL.

CDR3: CASSLRQAPQETQYF. The CDR3, as DNA: TGTGCCAGCAGCCTGCGACAGGCTCCCCAAGAGACCCAGTACTTC. The gene calls are TRBV7-9 and TRBJ2-5, with D tentatively TRBD1 (6 bases). The CDR3 runs to 15 residues. The germline V gene has CDR1 SEHNR and CDR2 FQNEAQ (reference sequence). V lost 5 bases to trimming and J lost 1 base, with 14 bases between them.

This clone was picked up a small number of times. The chain employs TRBV28 and TRBJ2-6; the D is unclear. Germline V CDR1 and CDR2: MDHEN, SYDVKM. The CDR3 is made up of 16 amino acids. V lost 6 bases and J 0 bases, leaving 12 bases between the germline ends. The CDR3 sequence is CASSQGRFSGANVLTF. CDR3 bases: TGTGCCAGCAGCCAAGGACGGTTCTCTGGGGCCAACGTCCTGACTTTC.

V is TRBV28 and J is TRBJ2-7; D unresolved. This CDR3 is 10 amino acids long. From germline, CDR1 is MDHEN and CDR2 SYDVKM. Trimming left V 6 bases short and J 6 bases short, with 6 bases between. The DNA of the CDR3 is TGTGCCAGCAGCCTGGTCGAGCAGTACTTC. Translated, it gives CASSLVEQYF.

This clone was counted only a few times. The chain combines TRBV7-3 with TRBJ2-1; 7 bases match TRBD2. The germline V gene encodes CDR1 SGHTA and CDR2 FQGTGA. Trimming took 1 base from V and 10 from J; bases not matched to a gene: 7. The CDR3 extends over 14 amino acids. CDR3 amino acids: CASSLSLAEGEQFF. The CDR3 DNA is TGTGCCAGCAGCTTAAGTCTAGCGGAGGGGGAGCAGTTCTTC.

This clone was detected a few times. This sample also contains other DNA sequences that code for the same CDR3. V is TRBV29-1 and J is TRBJ1-5; 8 positions match TRBD1. Germline V gene sequence: CDR1 SQVTM, CDR2 ANQGSEA. Germline trimming cut 4 bases from V and 4 bases from J; bases unmatched to any gene: 0. The CDR3 contains 12 residues. The CDR3 loop reads CSVGQGNQPQHF. The CDR3 DNA reads as TGCAGCGTTGGACAGGGGAATCAGCCCCAGCATTTT.

This clone was counted between two and nine times. This sequence joins TRBV19 and TRBJ1-1; no reliable D call. Germline loops: CDR1 LNHDA, CDR2 SQIVND (reference sequence). Trimming stripped 5 bases from V and 0 bases from J, with 10 bases between. The CDR3 is made up of 14 amino acids. DNA for the CDR3: TGTGCCAGTAGTTCACGGACTATGAACACTGAAGCTTTCTTT. Translating it yields CASSSRTMNTEAFF.

The CDR3 coding sequence is TGTGCCAGCAGCCCTAGCGGGAGGCCGTCAACAGATACGCAGTATTTT. It translates to CASSPSGRPSTDTQYF. The chain recombines TRBV7-2 with TRBJ2-3; 11 nucleotides align to TRBD2. The CDR3 sequence is 16 residues long. The V and J ends lost 5 bases and 3 bases, in that order; junction bases with no gene match: 7. The germline gives CDR1 SGHTA, CDR2 FQGNSA. Drawing the rest from reference TRBV7-2 and TRBJ2-3, the complete variable domain is GAGVSQSPSNKVTEKGKDVELRCDPISGHTALYWYRQSLGQGLEFLIYFQGNSAPDKSGLPSDRFSAERTGGSVSTLTIQRTQQEDSAVYLCASSPSGRPSTDTQYFGPGTRLTVL.

The chain carries TRBV21-1 and TRBJ2-3; the table's D call, TRBD2, was not checked against the DNA. TRBV21-1 is annotated as a pseudogene. The CDR3 is 20 residues long. CDR3: CASYPGSSERASGRIDTQYF. CDR3 bases: TGTGCCAGCTACCCAGGGTCCTCTGAGAGGGCTAGCGGGAGGATAGATACGCAGTATTTT.

The J gene is TRBJ2-1, the V gene TRBV30; unclear D gene. The CDR3 is 12 amino acids. V was cut by 0 bases and J by 5 bases, with 5 bases left in between. CDR1 GTSNPN and CDR2 SVGIG come from the germline V gene (reference sequence). CDR3 amino acids: CAWSVSHNEQFF. CDR3 nucleotide sequence: TGTGCCTGGAGTGTCAGCCACAATGAGCAGTTCTTC.

Written as DNA, the CDR3 is TGTGCCTGGAGTGTACAGGGGGCGTTTAGCAATCAGCCCCAGCATTTT. The encoded protein is CAWSVQGAFSNQPQHF. The rearrangement uses TRBV30 and TRBJ1-5; TRBD1 matches 9 bases. This CDR3 is built from 16 residues. Germline V gene data show CDR1 as GTSNPN and CDR2 as SVGIG (reference sequence). V lost 0 bases, J lost 0 bases, and 3 bases stayed unmatched.

This chain connects TRBV30 to TRBJ2-7; possibly TRBD2 for D (6 bases). The CDR3 is made up of 13 amino acids. Trimming removed 3 bases at V and 2 bases at J, with 11 bases between. Germline loops: CDR1 GTSNPN, CDR2 SVGIG (reference sequence). The CDR3 DNA sequence: TGTGCCTGGAGGGGGGAGGCCACCTACGAGCAGTACTTC. This codes for CAWRGEATYEQYF.